This T cell receptor beta chain was documented in a study of lymphopenia after photon versus proton radiotherapy. General observations from the study: Oligoclonal CD8+ Temra expansion after nadir drove photon patients' diversity drop. Proton therapy kept repertoires fairly stable, unlike photons, which gained effector/memory cells.

Method: immunoSEQ multiplex PCR; TCRdb's copy keeps in-frame clones and lacks some. The profile shows some 45,000 clones, roughly four fifths of them singletons. The CDR3 contains 15 residues. CDR1 and CDR2 from the germline V gene are SGDLS and YYNGEE. The trim removed 3 bases at V and 8 bases at J, leaving 11 bases unmatched. In the case of this clone: Its antigen remains unknown.

This chain connects TRBV9 to TRBJ1-2, with 9 bases lining up with TRBD1. The receptor was derived from a woman in her 70s with pancreatic cancer. The source was peripheral blood, collected from a patient treated with proton-based radiotherapy. The CDR3 loop is CASSGPGQGLSGYTF. The CDR3 nucleotides read TGTGCCAGCAGCGGCCCGGGACAGGGACTTAGCGGCTACACCTTC.